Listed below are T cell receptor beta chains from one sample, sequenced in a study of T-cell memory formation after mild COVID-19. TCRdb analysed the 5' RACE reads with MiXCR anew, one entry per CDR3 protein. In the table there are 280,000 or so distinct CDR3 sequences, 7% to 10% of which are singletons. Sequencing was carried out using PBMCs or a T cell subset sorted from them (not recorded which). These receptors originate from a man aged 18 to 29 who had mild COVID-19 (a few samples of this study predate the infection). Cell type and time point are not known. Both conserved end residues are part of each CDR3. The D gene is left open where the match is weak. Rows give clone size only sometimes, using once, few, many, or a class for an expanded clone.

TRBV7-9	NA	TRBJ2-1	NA	TGTGCCAGCACCAAATGGGGGGTTCATGAGCAGTTCTTC	CASTKWGVHEQFF
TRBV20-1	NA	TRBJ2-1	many	TGCAGTGCTCAGACCAGGAACCACAATGAGCAGTTCTTC	CSAQTRNHNEQFF
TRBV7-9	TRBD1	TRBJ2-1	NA	TGTGCCAGCAGCTTGGCACAGGGGATACCGGAGCAGTTCTTC	CASSLAQGIPEQFF
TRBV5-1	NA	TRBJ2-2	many	TGCGCCAGCAGCTTGGGGTCCTCTGGGGAGCTGTTTTTT	CASSLGSSGELFF
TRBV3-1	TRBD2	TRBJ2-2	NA	TGTGCCAGCAGCCAAACTAGCGGGGGGGCCACCGGGGAGCTGTTTTTT	CASSQTSGGATGELFF
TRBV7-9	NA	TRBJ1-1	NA	TGTGCCAGCAGCTTCGAGAACACAGGGGAAGCTTTCTTT	CASSFENTGEAFF
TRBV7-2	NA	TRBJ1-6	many	TGTGCCAGCAGCTTAGTGGGGTCACCCCTCCACTTT	CASSLVGSPLHF
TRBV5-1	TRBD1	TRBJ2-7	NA	TGCGCCAGCAGTGCCGGGACAGGGGTCGAGCAGTACTTC	CASSAGTGVEQYF
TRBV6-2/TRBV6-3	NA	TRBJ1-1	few	TGTGCCAGCAGACCGCGGGACAAGTACACTGAAGCTTTCTTT	CASRPRDKYTEAFF
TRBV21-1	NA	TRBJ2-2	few	TGTGCCAGCAGCTCTTCCAGACTAGCAGGAGCCGGGGAGCTGTTTTTT	CASSSSRLAGAGELFF
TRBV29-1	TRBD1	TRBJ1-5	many	TGCAGCGTGGGACAGGGGGCCCGAGATCAGCCCCAGCATTTT	CSVGQGARDQPQHF
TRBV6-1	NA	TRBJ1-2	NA	TGTGCCAGCACCGGACAGAGATATGGCTACACCTTC	CASTGQRYGYTF
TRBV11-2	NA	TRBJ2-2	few	TGTGCCAGCAGCGCTCCCGGGACAATCAACACCGGGGAGCTGTTTTTT	CASSAPGTINTGELFF
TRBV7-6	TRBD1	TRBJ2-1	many	TGTGCCAGCAGCTTAGCCGGGACAGGGAAATCCAATGAGCAGTTCTTC	CASSLAGTGKSNEQFF
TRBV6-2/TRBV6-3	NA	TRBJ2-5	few	TGTGCCAGCAGGAACGCGGGGAACGCAAAAGAGACCCAGTACTTC	CASRNAGNAKETQYF
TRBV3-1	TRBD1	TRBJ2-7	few	TGTGCCAGCAGCCAAGAATTAGTCCGGGACAGGGTCTCCTACGAGCAGTACTTC	CASSQELVRDRVSYEQYF
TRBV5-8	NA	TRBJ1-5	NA	TGTGCCAGCAGCCCGCGGTTGATTGGCAATCAGCCCCAGCATTTT	CASSPRLIGNQPQHF
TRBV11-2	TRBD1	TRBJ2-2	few	TGTGCCAGCAGCTTAGATCTCTGGGACAGGGACACCCAAGACACCGGGGAGCTGTTTTTT	CASSLDLWDRDTQDTGELFF
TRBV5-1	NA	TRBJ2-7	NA	TGCGCCAGCAGCTTGGGGGACACGATCTACTACGAGCAGTACTTC	CASSLGDTIYYEQYF
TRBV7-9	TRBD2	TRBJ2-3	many	TGTGCCAGCAGCCCCCGTGGGCGGGGGGGCGCAGATACGCAGTATTTT	CASSPRGRGGADTQYF
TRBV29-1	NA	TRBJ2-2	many	TGCAGCGTTGAGGCAGGGTTCACCGGGGAGCTGTTTTTT	CSVEAGFTGELFF
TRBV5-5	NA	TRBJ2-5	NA	TGTGCCAGCAACCACATCCCGGAGAGGGCAGAAAAAGAGACCCAGTACTTC	CASNHIPERAEKETQYF
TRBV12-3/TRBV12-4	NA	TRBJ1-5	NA	TGTGCCAGCAGTTCCGACCCCGCAGGGAGGACAAGACAGCCCCAGCATTTT	CASSSDPAGRTRQPQHF
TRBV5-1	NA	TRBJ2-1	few	TGCGCCAGCAGGGCAGGGTACGACAATGAGCAGTTCTTC	CASRAGYDNEQFF
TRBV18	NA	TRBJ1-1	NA	TGTGCCAGCTCACCGATGGGATCGTTACGAAGCACTGAAGCTTTCTTT	CASSPMGSLRSTEAFF
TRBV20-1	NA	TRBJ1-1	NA	TGCAGTGCCCCCCGCAGGGGGAACACTGAAGCTTTCTTT	CSAPRRGNTEAFF
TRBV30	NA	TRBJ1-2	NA	TGTGCCTGGAGTGTCCCCCCGGGGGGCTACACCTTC	CAWSVPPGGYTF
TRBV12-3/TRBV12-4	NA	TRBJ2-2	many	TGTGCCAGCAGGGAGGGTACTAACACCGGGGAGCTGTTTTTT	CASREGTNTGELFF
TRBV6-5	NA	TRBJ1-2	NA	TGTGCCAGCAGTTACCAGGGATCAGATGGCTACACCTTC	CASSYQGSDGYTF
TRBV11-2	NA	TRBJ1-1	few	TGTGCCAGCAGCAGGGACCTCACCACTGAAGCTTTCTTT	CASSRDLTTEAFF
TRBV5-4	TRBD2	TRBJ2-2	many	TGTGCCAGCAGCTTTCGGGGGGCCGGGGAGCTGTTTTTT	CASSFRGAGELFF
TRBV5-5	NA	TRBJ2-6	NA	TGTGCCAGCAGGAGACAGGTAGTTTCTGGGGCCAACGTCCTGACTTTC	CASRRQVVSGANVLTF
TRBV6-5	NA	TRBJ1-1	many	TGTGCCAGCGGGTGGAGCACTGAAGCTTTCTTT	CASGWSTEAFF
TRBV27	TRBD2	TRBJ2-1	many	TGTGCCAGCAGTGCTGGGACTAGCGGGGAGACACCCTACAATGAGCAGTTCTTC	CASSAGTSGETPYNEQFF
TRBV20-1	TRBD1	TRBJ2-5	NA	TGCAGTGCTAGAGATAGGACAGGACAAGAGACCCAGTACTTC	CSARDRTGQETQYF
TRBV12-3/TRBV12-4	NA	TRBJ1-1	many	TGTGCCAGCAGTCCCCCGCGGGGGGCGCAAGCGTATGAAGCTTTCTTT	CASSPPRGAQAYEAFF
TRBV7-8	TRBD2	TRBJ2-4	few	TGTGCCAGCAGCTTAGGGGAGGGGACTACCCAGTACTTC	CASSLGEGTTQYF
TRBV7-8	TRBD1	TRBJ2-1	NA	TGTGCCAGCAGGGACAGGGGAGTTTGGGATGAGCAGTTCTTC	CASRDRGVWDEQFF
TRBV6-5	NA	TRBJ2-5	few	TGTGCCAGCAGGCAAGGTGGAGAGACCCAGTACTTC	CASRQGGETQYF
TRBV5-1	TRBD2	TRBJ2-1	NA	TGCGCCAGCAGCTCCGGAGCGGGGTCCCACAATGAGCAGTTCTTC	CASSSGAGSHNEQFF
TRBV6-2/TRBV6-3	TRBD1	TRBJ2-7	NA	TGTGCCAGCAGTTTCGACAGGGGCTCAGGGGTGGACTACGAGCAGTACTTC	CASSFDRGSGVDYEQYF
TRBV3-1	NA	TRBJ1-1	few	TGTGCCAGCAGCCAAGATACGTCGAAGGGGCTCGACTACACTGAAGCTTTCTTT	CASSQDTSKGLDYTEAFF
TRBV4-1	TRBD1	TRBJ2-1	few	TGCGCCAGCAGCCAAGAACAGGGGTTGAGGAATGAGCAGTTCTTC	CASSQEQGLRNEQFF
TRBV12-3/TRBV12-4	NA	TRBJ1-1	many	TGTGCCAGCAGTCCTATACAGGTGGCAAGAGAAGCTTTCTTT	CASSPIQVAREAFF
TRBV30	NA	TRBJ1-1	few	TGTGCCTGGAGAGGGATCACTGAAGCTTTCTTT	CAWRGITEAFF
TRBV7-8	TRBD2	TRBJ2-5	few	TGTGCCAGCAGCTTAATTCGGTTTGCGGGGGAGTTAAAAGAGACCCAGTACTTC	CASSLIRFAGELKETQYF
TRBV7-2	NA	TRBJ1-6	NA	TGTGCCAGCAGCTTAGCGCTAAATTCACCCCTCCACTTT	CASSLALNSPLHF
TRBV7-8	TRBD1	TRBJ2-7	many	TGTGCCAGCAGCGCGGGGGGGACAGGGGGCTTTTACGAGCAGTACTTC	CASSAGGTGGFYEQYF
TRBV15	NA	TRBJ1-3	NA	TGTGCCACCAGCAGAGAACCAACTGGGGACACCATATATTTT	CATSREPTGDTIYF
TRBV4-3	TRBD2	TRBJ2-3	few	TGCGCCAGCAGCCAAGAACCGCAGCGGGGGGGCCCTAGTGGCACAGATACGCAGTATTTT	CASSQEPQRGGPSGTDTQYF
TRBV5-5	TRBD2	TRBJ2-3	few	TGTGCCAGCAGCCCATCAGGGACTAGTGCAGATACGCAGTATTTT	CASSPSGTSADTQYF
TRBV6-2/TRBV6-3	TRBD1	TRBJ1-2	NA	TGTGCCAGCAGGGCACAGGGGATTCGTGGCTACACCTTC	CASRAQGIRGYTF
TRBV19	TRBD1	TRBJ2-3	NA	TGTGCCAGTAGTATAGATCTGGGACAGGGATACACAGATACGCAGTATTTT	CASSIDLGQGYTDTQYF
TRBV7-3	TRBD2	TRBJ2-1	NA	TGTGCCAGCAGCTTAATAAGTTCTGGCGGGGGTGAGCAGTTCTTC	CASSLISSGGGEQFF
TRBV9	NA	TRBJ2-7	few	TGTGCCAGCAGCGCGGAGAACTCCTACGAGCAGTACTTC	CASSAENSYEQYF
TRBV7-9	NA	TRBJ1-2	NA	TGTGCCAGCAGCTTATCGGTATCTAACTATGGCTACACCTTC	CASSLSVSNYGYTF
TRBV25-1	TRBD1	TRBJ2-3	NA	TGTGCCAGCAGTCGCCCCCTACAGGGGGCGAGTTCCCAAGATACGCAGTATTTT	CASSRPLQGASSQDTQYF
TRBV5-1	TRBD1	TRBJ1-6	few	TGCGCCAGCGGACAGGGGGCGGATAATTCACCCCTCCACTTT	CASGQGADNSPLHF
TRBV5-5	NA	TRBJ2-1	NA	TGTGCCAGCAGCTTGACTTGGGGGAATGAGCAGTTCTTC	CASSLTWGNEQFF